The 27 T cell receptor beta chains below come from one sample, sequenced in a study of shared clonotypes between healthy human individuals (dated by TCRdb to about 2020). Library generation was performed with the immunoSEQ multiplex PCR assay. The source is immuneACCESS, and TCRdb retained only in-frame sequences with V and J called. Part of the clones is not carried over; for the studies checked, unresolved V genes explain less than half of this, and the remainder is unexplained. The sample profile shows roughly 2.2 million clones; 80% to 95% of them were found once. The top ten hold under 0.45% of the sample. The sequencing sample was made of naive CD4+ T cells from PBMCs. The cell subset or site label here, explained by the study, means: CD45RA+ positively selected. The origin of the receptors is a young man in good health. Some clones in this sample may be carry-over from other donors' samples.

J is TRBJ1-4 and V is TRBV27, with no clear D. V was cut by 5 bases and J by 5 bases, with 18 bases left in between. The V gene's germline CDR1 is MNHEY and CDR2 SMNVEV (reference sequence). The CDR3 is made up of 16 amino acids. The CDR3 nucleotides are TGTGCCAGCAGTCAAACCTGGTGGGCGGGGAATGAAAAACTGTTTTTT. Amino acids: CASSQTWWAGNEKLFF.

The V gene is TRBV5-1, the J gene TRBJ2-7; D is ambiguous. CDR3 length equals 14 residues. Trimming removed 1 base from V and 3 bases from J, with 11 bases in between. The germline CDR1 and CDR2 sequences are SGHRS and YFSETQ. The CDR3 coding sequence is TGCGCCAGCAGCTTGCGCGAGACCCTCTACGAGCAGTACTTC. It is translated as CASSLRETLYEQYF.

This chain connects TRBV15 to TRBJ1-3, with D perhaps matching TRBD1 (5 bases). CDR3 length: 16 residues. Trimming left V 1 base short and J 14 bases short, with 24 bases between. The V gene's germline CDR1 is LNHNV and CDR2 YYDKDF (reference sequence). As DNA, the CDR3 is TGTGCCACCAGCAGAGGAGGGGCAGGGCCCTCCTCTGGCCTATATTTT. This translates into CATSRGGAGPSSGLYF. Drawing the rest from reference TRBV15 and TRBJ1-3, the complete variable domain is DAMVIQNPRYQVTQFGKPVTLSCSQTLNHNVMYWYQQKSSQAPKLLFHYYDKDFNNEADTPDNFQSRRPNTSFCFLDIRSPGLGDTAMYLCATSRGGAGPSSGLYFGEGSWLTVV.

The rearrangement links TRBV2 to TRBJ2-3; D might be TRBD2 (5 bases). This CDR3 comprises 12 residues. Trimming took 3 bases from V and 11 from J, leaving 12 bases between them. The germline gives CDR1 SNHLY, CDR2 FYNNEI. CDR3 DNA sequence: TGTGCCAGCAGTGAGTGGACTCCAGAGCAGTATTTT. This codes for CASSEWTPEQYF. The whole variable domain, remainder taken from reference TRBV2 and TRBJ2-3, is EPEVTQTPSHQVTQMGQEVILRCVPISNHLYFYWYRQILGQKVEFLVSFYNNEISEKSEIFDDQFSVERPDGSNFTLKIRSTKLEDSAMYFCASSEWTPEQYFGPGTRLTVL.

This clone was seen once. The chain carries TRBV11-3 and TRBJ2-7; TRBD1 agrees at 8 bases. J lost 5 bases, V lost 1 base, and 4 bases had no gene match. The CDR3 runs to 14 residues. From germline, CDR1 is SGHNT and CDR2 YENEEA. The CDR3 region is CASSLGTGSDEQYF. CDR3 sequence (DNA): TGTGCCAGCAGCTTAGGGACAGGGAGCGACGAGCAGTACTTC.

This sequence joins TRBV7-3 and TRBJ2-7; D is uncertain. Trimming stripped 5 bases from V and 6 bases from J, with 14 bases between. The CDR3 consists of 13 residues. Germline CDR1 reads SGHTA; CDR2 reads FQGTGA. This chain's CDR3 is CASSRNPVAEQYF. CDR3 DNA: TGTGCCAGCAGCCGAAACCCAGTGGCCGAGCAGTACTTC.

This sequence joins TRBV2 and TRBJ2-2, with TRBD2 identical over 8 bases. CDR1 is SNHLY, CDR2 FYNNEI, per germline. The CDR3 is made up of 14 amino acids. The V segment lost 11 bases and the J segment 4 bases; nucleotides outside the gene matches: 9. The CDR3 bases are TGTGCCGAGGGAGCGGGAGTTAGCACCGGGGAGCTGTTTTTT. Amino acid sequence: CAEGAGVSTGELFF.

The chain recombines TRBV5-1 with TRBJ1-2; a weak D match, TRBD1 (5 bases). This CDR3 is built from 15 residues. Trimming removed 0 bases from V and 6 bases from J, with 15 bases in between. Germline V gene data show CDR1 as SGHRS and CDR2 as YFSETQ. CDR3 sequence (DNA): TGCGCCAGCAGCTTGGTGGCAGGGAGTACGAATGGCTACACCTTC. Residues: CASSLVAGSTNGYTF. The variable domain in full, with the rest retrieved from reference TRBV5-1 and TRBJ1-2, is KAGVTQTPRYLIKTRGQQVTLSCSPISGHRSVSWYQQTPGQGLQFLFEYFSETQRNKGNFPGRFSGRQFSNSRSEMNVSTLELGDSALYLCASSLVAGSTNGYTFGSGTRLTVV.

The chain's CDR3 is CASSINRDTYGYTF. The DNA of the CDR3 is TGTGCCAGTAGTATAAACAGAGACACCTATGGCTACACCTTC. The J gene is TRBJ1-2, the V gene TRBV19; D not certain. Trimming removed 2 bases at V and 4 bases at J, with 11 bases between. Germline lookup yields CDR1 LNHDA and CDR2 SQIVND (reference sequence). The CDR3 length is 14 residues.

The chain is built from TRBV19 and TRBJ1-5; a possible D gene is TRBD1 (6 bases). Trimming pared 8 bases from V and 5 bases from J, leaving 19 bases between. Germline values: CDR1 LNHDA, CDR2 SQIVND (reference sequence). CDR3 length: 15 residues. The CDR3, as DNA: TGTGCCAGTTGGGACCCGATGCCAGGGGATCAGCCCCAGCATTTT. Its protein is CASWDPMPGDQPQHF.

The chain carries TRBV28 and TRBJ2-2; the D is unclear. This CDR3 is 15 amino acids long. From germline, CDR1 is MDHEN and CDR2 SYDVKM. Trimming stripped 6 bases from V and 3 bases from J, with 14 bases between. The CDR3 loop is CASSQTDTYTGELFF. CDR3 nucleotides: TGTGCCAGCAGCCAAACCGACACTTACACCGGGGAGCTGTTTTTT.

The chain combines TRBV7-9 with TRBJ1-1, with D possibly TRBD1 on 6 matching bases. Trimming removed 5 bases at V and 5 bases at J, with 15 bases between. CDR3 length: 14 amino acids. Germline assignment: CDR1 SEHNR and CDR2 FQNEAQ (reference sequence). CDR3 nucleotide sequence: TGTGCCAGCAGCCCATCGGGGGCGCGTACTGAAGCTTTCTTT. It codes for CASSPSGARTEAFF.

J is TRBJ1-1 and V is TRBV28; D gene uncertain. The V end was cut by 6 bases, the J end by 0 bases, with 5 bases between. Per germline, CDR1 MDHEN and CDR2 SYDVKM. The CDR3 is 12 amino acids. Written as DNA, the CDR3 is TGTGCCAGCAGCACCATGAACACTGAAGCTTTCTTT. Encoded protein: CASSTMNTEAFF.

V gene TRBV28 combines with J gene TRBJ2-7; D is uncertain. Trimming stripped 5 bases from V and 5 bases from J, with 13 bases between. The germline CDR1 and CDR2 sequences are MDHEN and SYDVKM. This CDR3 contains 13 residues. CDR3 nucleotides: TGTGCCAGCAGTCCTCCAGGCGCGAACGAGCAGTACTTC. It is translated as CASSPPGANEQYF.

The chain uses TRBV15 and TRBJ2-1, with TRBD1 as a possible D gene (6 bases). In germline, CDR1 is LNHNV, CDR2 YYDKDF (reference sequence). This CDR3 comprises 14 residues. V dropped 6 bases and J dropped 9 bases, with 18 bases sitting between them. The CDR3 DNA is TGTGCCACCAGGGTAGGGGGAGATTTGGTTGAGCAGTTCTTC. It translates to CATRVGGDLVEQFF.

The V and J genes are TRBV7-2 and TRBJ2-3; 8 bases agree with TRBD2. The CDR3 is 15 amino acids. The germline V gene has CDR1 SGHTA and CDR2 FQGNSA. V was clipped by 5 bases and J by 1 base; unmatched bases: 5. The CDR3 coding sequence is TGTGCCAGCAGCCAGAGCGGGAGTGGCACAGATACGCAGTATTTT. The encoded protein is CASSQSGSGTDTQYF.

With regard to this clone: Other DNA sequences within the sample encode an identical CDR3. This chain connects TRBV9 to TRBJ2-5, with a possible D match to TRBD2 (5 bases). Trimming left V 0 bases short and J 5 bases short, with 8 bases between. Germline V lookup: CDR1 SGDLS, CDR2 YYNGEE. This CDR3 has 13 residues. CDR3 residues: CASSVGGPETQYF. The CDR3 DNA sequence: TGTGCCAGCAGCGTAGGCGGGCCTGAGACCCAGTACTTC. Filled out from reference TRBV9 and TRBJ2-5, the complete variable domain reads DSGVTQTPKHLITATGQRVTLRCSPRSGDLSVYWYQQSLDQGLQFLIQYYNGEERAKGNILERFSAQQFPDLHSELNLSSLELGDSALYFCASSVGGPETQYFGPGTRLLVL.

The V call is TRBV4-1, the J call TRBJ2-7; possibly TRBD2 for D (5 bases). V was pared by 3 bases and J by 5 bases, with 14 bases between. Germline V lookup: CDR1 MGHRA, CDR2 YSYEKL. The CDR3 contains 14 residues. The CDR3 is CASSQFRGKHEQYF. In nucleotides, the CDR3 is TGCGCCAGCAGCCAGTTCCGGGGAAAGCACGAGCAGTACTTC.

This clone was observed once. The V call is TRBV5-1, the J call TRBJ2-3, with D possibly being TRBD1 (7 bases). CDR3 length: 15 residues. CDR1 and CDR2 (germline): SGHRS, YFSETQ. The V gene lost 3 bases and the J gene lost 0 bases, with 11 bases spanning the gap. The DNA for the CDR3 is TGCGCCAGCAGCTCGGAGGGGGCGAGCACAGATACGCAGTATTTT. Its protein product is CASSSEGASTDTQYF. Full variable domain (remainder filled in from reference TRBV5-1 and TRBJ2-3): KAGVTQTPRYLIKTRGQQVTLSCSPISGHRSVSWYQQTPGQGLQFLFEYFSETQRNKGNFPGRFSGRQFSNSRSEMNVSTLELGDSALYLCASSSEGASTDTQYFGPGTRLTVL.

This chain connects TRBV4-1 to TRBJ1-4; 8 nucleotides agree with TRBD1. V was clipped by 6 bases and J by 11 bases; unmatched bases: 8. This CDR3 spans 13 amino acids. CDR1 and CDR2 (germline): MGHRA, YSYEKL. The CDR3 DNA sequence: TGCGCCAGCAGGAAGACAGGGGAGATGAAACTGTTTTTT. It yields the protein CASRKTGEMKLFF.

The chain carries TRBV5-6 and TRBJ2-7; the match to TRBD1 covers 7 bases. V gave up 2 bases and J gave up 5 bases; unmatched junction bases: 10. From germline, CDR1 is SGHDT and CDR2 YYEEEE. The CDR3 length is 15 residues. The CDR3 coding sequence is TGTGCCAGCAGCTTACAGAACAGGGGTAGCCACGAGCAGTACTTC. It codes for CASSLQNRGSHEQYF. Full variable domain (remainder filled in from reference TRBV5-6 and TRBJ2-7): DAGVTQSPTHLIKTRGQQVTLRCSPKSGHDTVSWYQQALGQGPQFIFQYYEEEERQRGNFPDRFSGHQFPNYSSELNVNALLLGDSALYLCASSLQNRGSHEQYFGPGTRLTVT.

This clone was recorded only once. The chain links TRBV5-4 to TRBJ2-7, with 9 bases identical to TRBD1. The CDR3 spans 16 residues. Germline loops: CDR1 SGHNT, CDR2 YYREEE (reference sequence). The V segment lost 0 bases and the J segment 3 bases; nucleotides outside the gene matches: 7. The CDR3 protein is CASSLAPGTGYYEQYF. The CDR3 DNA is TGTGCCAGCAGCTTGGCCCCCGGGACAGGGTACTACGAGCAGTACTTC. Variable domain in full (rest from reference TRBV5-4 and TRBJ2-7): ETGVTQSPTHLIKTRGQQVTLRCSSQSGHNTVSWYQQALGQGPQFIFQYYREEENGRGNFPPRFSGLQFPNYSSELNVNALELDDSALYLCASSLAPGTGYYEQYFGPGTRLTVT.

Remarks on this clone: Other DNA sequences in this sample translate to the same CDR3. V gene TRBV18 combines with J gene TRBJ2-7; D unresolved. Germline CDR1 reads KGHSH; CDR2 reads LQKENI. This CDR3 region has 14 residues. Trimming left V 3 bases short and J 2 bases short, with 11 bases between. DNA of the CDR3: TGTGCCAGCTCACCCATGGCCTTGACCTACGAGCAGTACTTC. Protein product: CASSPMALTYEQYF.

In the case of this clone: Different DNA sequences within this sample yield the same CDR3. V usage is TRBV5-1 and J usage is TRBJ2-7; D possibly corresponds to TRBD2 (6 bases). Per the germline V gene, CDR1 is SGHRS and CDR2 is YFSETQ. There are 14 residues in the CDR3. The germline V and J ends were trimmed by 4 bases and 2 bases, with 13 bases remaining between them. CDR3 DNA sequence: TGCGCCAGCAGCCGGACGGGGGACCCCTACGAGCAGTACTTC. This codes for CASSRTGDPYEQYF.

This clone was observed a single time. The chain has TRBV28 and TRBJ2-7; 9 positions match TRBD2. This CDR3 has 14 amino acids. The germline gives CDR1 MDHEN, CDR2 SYDVKM. Trimming at V came to 6 bases and at J to 6 bases, leaving 9 bases not matched to a gene. The CDR3 DNA follows: TGTGCCAGCAGCCCCGCGGGGGGGACTGGCGAGCAGTACTTC. This gives the protein CASSPAGGTGEQYF.

The gene calls are TRBV4-3 and TRBJ1-1; 7 bases line up with TRBD1. V was pared by 0 bases and J by 3 bases, with 4 bases of the junction left unmatched. The CDR3 spans 15 residues. Germline loops: CDR1 LGHNA, CDR2 YSLEER. The CDR3, as DNA: TGCGCCAGCAGCCAAGATCGGGACAGATACACTGAAGCTTTCTTT. The encoded protein is CASSQDRDRYTEAFF.

This clone occurred once. Other DNA sequences in this specimen translate into the identical CDR3. V gene TRBV7-3 combines with J gene TRBJ2-2; TRBD1 matches at 8 bases. The CDR3 spans 14 residues. The V gene end was trimmed by 5 bases and the J gene end by 1 base; junction bases not matched to a gene: 0. Germline CDR1 is SGHTA and CDR2 is FQGTGA. Here the CDR3 DNA reads TGTGCCAGCAGCGACAGGGGGAACACCGGGGAGCTGTTTTTT. Residues: CASSDRGNTGELFF.